This T cell receptor beta chain is from a study of response to subunit inactivated influenza vaccine. Concerning this clonotype itself: Its antigen is not identified.

Whole-study findings and limits: Seasonal influenza vaccination, on each occasion, was suggested by the authors to recruit few new T cells.

TCRdb called the RT-PCR reads again in MiXCR, with one record for every CDR3 protein. The sample yields about 780,000 distinct CDR3 sequences, roughly 18% seen once. Trimming took 6 bases from V and 6 from J, leaving 14 bases between them. The CDR3 totals 13 residues. V gene TRBV12-3 or TRBV12-4 combines with J gene TRBJ1-1; D possibly corresponds to TRBD1 (6 bases). This sequence originates from a man aged 45-60 years who received an inactivated influenza vaccine. The source material was PBMCs from blood, sampled roughly 5 days after vaccination. In DNA, the CDR3 is TGTGCCAGCAGAGGGGACATTATATCTGAAGCTTTCTTT. This translates into CASRGDIISEAFF.